Presented here are 9 T cell receptor beta chains from one specimen sequenced in a study of blood T cells in healthy people across ages. For the second PCR, which ran for roughly 7 to 11 cycles, a sample-barcoded 5' primer and a J-beta primer mix were used. Via MiXCR, TCRdb re-called the 5' RACE reads, giving one row per CDR3 protein. The sample lists 1.5 million to 2 million distinct CDR3 sequences, about two fifths occurring once. Sequencing was carried out using blood. These receptors came from a human donor in good health.

This clonotype was counted between two and nine times. V and J are TRBV7-2 and TRBJ2-7; no clear D gene. CDR3 length equals 13 residues. The V end was cut by 4 bases, the J end by 5 bases, with 12 bases between. The germline CDR1 and CDR2 sequences are SGHTA and FQGNSA. The CDR3 region is CASSYHSIHEQYF. CDR3 nucleotide sequence: TGTGCCAGCAGCTACCATAGCATCCACGAGCAGTACTTC.

DNA for the CDR3: TGCAGCGCGAGATCAGGGTTGTCTTATGGCTACACCTTC. Translated: CSARSGLSYGYTF. The V gene is TRBV29-1, the J gene TRBJ1-2; a possible D gene is TRBD1 (5 bases). In germline, CDR1 is SQVTM, CDR2 ANQGSEA. The V end lost 7 bases, the J end lost 5 bases, and 17 bases lay between the germline ends. The CDR3 is 13 amino acids.

This clonotype was observed a few times. The chain carries TRBV20-1 and TRBJ1-2; 11 nucleotides agree with TRBD1. V was clipped by 6 bases and J by 4 bases; unmatched bases: 13. The germline V gene has CDR1 DFQATT and CDR2 SNEGSKA (reference sequence). The CDR3 spans 16 residues. Written as DNA, the CDR3 is TGCAGTGCCCAAAACCGGGACAGGGGGTTTATCTATGGCTACACCTTC. It is translated as CSAQNRDRGFIYGYTF.

In the case of this clonotype: This may arise from a read error, as a much more abundant clone is one base away. V and J are TRBV12-3 or TRBV12-4 and TRBJ2-6; D is possibly TRBD1 (6 bases). CDR3 length equals 17 residues. For the CDR3, the DNA is TGTGCCAGCAGTTTAATGGACAGTTTCTCTGGGGTCAACGTCCTGACTTTC. Its translation: CASSLMDSFSGVNVLTF.

CDR3 sequence: CASSSGGGHTYEQYF. In DNA, the CDR3 is TGCGCCAGCAGCTCAGGCGGGGGCCATACCTACGAGCAGTACTTC. This chain joins TRBV5-1 and TRBJ2-7; perhaps TRBD2 as D (7 bases). V was clipped by 3 bases and J by 2 bases, with 15 bases between them. This CDR3 has 15 amino acids. The V gene's germline CDR1 is SGHRS and CDR2 YFSETQ.

The rearrangement uses TRBV5-1 and TRBJ2-7; D unresolved. With 0 bases removed from V and 6 bases from J, the gap between germline ends came to 19 bases. This CDR3 spans 16 amino acids. CDR1 is SGHRS, CDR2 YFSETQ, per germline. In DNA form, the CDR3 reads TGCGCCAGCAGCTTGGGTGGCAGTTCGAATTTTGGCGAGCAGTACTTC. It specifies CASSLGGSSNFGEQYF.

The rearrangement uses TRBV29-1 and TRBJ1-1; D may be TRBD1 (6 bases). The ends were cut back, 2 bases at V and 2 bases at J, with 12 bases in the middle. CDR3 length: 14 residues. Germline CDR1 SQVTM, CDR2 ANQGSEA. CDR3 sequence reads: CSVERYRVNTEAFF. CDR3 bases: TGCAGCGTTGAACGCTACAGGGTCAACACTGAAGCTTTCTTT.

The rearrangement joins TRBV4-2 to TRBJ2-1, with no clear D. V was clipped by 0 bases and J by 13 bases, with 19 bases between them. The CDR3 is 15 amino acids. CDR1 is LGHNA, CDR2 YNFKEQ, per germline. The CDR3 region is CASSQDHRLQMTQFF. The CDR3 DNA follows: TGTGCCAGCAGCCAAGATCACCGGCTGCAGATGACCCAGTTCTTC.

V usage is TRBV20-1 and J usage is TRBJ1-1; no clear D gene. Germline V gene sequence: CDR1 DFQATT, CDR2 SNEGSKA (reference sequence). This CDR3 is built from 15 residues. Deletions cut 0 bases from V and 2 bases from J, with 13 bases between. DNA of the CDR3: TGCAGTGCTAGAGAACCTCAAACGGCTAACACTGAAGCTTTCTTT. This gives the protein CSAREPQTANTEAFF.